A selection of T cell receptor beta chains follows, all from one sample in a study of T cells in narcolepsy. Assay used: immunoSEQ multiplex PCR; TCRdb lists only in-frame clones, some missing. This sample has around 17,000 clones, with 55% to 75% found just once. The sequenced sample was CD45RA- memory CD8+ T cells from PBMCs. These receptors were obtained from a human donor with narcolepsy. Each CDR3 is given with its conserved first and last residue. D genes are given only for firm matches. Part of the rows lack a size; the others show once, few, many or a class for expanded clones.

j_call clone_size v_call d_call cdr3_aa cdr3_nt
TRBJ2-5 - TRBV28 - CASSPERRTKETQYF TGTGCCAGCAGCCCAGAGCGTCGGACCAAAGAGACCCAGTACTTC
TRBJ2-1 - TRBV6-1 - CASSGTESSYNEQFF TGTGCCAGCAGTGGGACAGAGAGCTCCTACAATGAGCAGTTCTTC
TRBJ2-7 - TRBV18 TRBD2 CASSPEWREDSYEQYF TGTGCCAGCTCACCCGAATGGCGGGAGGACTCCTACGAGCAGTACTTC
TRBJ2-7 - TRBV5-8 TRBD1 CASSGPGQGYGYEQYF TGTGCCAGCAGCGGACCGGGACAGGGATATGGCTACGAGCAGTACTTC
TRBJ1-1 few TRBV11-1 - CASSLIRGWTEAFF TGTGCCAGCAGCTTAATCAGGGGTTGGACTGAAGCTTTCTTT
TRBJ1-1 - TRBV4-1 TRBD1 CASSQAVYLGQGKNTEAFF TGCGCCAGCAGCCAAGCGGTGTACCTAGGACAGGGGAAAAACACTGAAGCTTTCTTT
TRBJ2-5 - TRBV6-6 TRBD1 CASIGQESETQYF TGTGCCAGCATAGGACAGGAGTCGGAGACCCAGTACTTC
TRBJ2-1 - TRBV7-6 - CASSLVDNPPNNEQFF TGTGCCAGCAGCTTAGTGGACAACCCTCCGAACAATGAGCAGTTCTTC
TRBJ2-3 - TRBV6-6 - CASSHQGWRNRDTQYF TGTGCCAGCAGTCACCAAGGGTGGCGGAACCGTGATACGCAGTATTTT
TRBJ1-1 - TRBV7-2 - CASSLASSGAEAFF TGTGCCAGCAGCTTAGCTTCATCGGGGGCTGAAGCTTTCTTT
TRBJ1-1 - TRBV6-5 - CASSYRRELAEAFF TGTGCCAGCAGTTACCGCAGGGAGCTGGCTGAAGCTTTCTTT
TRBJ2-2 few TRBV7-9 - CASRSPGQNTGELFF TGTGCCAGCAGATCCCCGGGACAGAACACCGGGGAGCTGTTTTTT
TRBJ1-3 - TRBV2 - CASSEAWGGGAKGPGNTIYF TGTGCCAGCAGTGAAGCTTGGGGCGGGGGTGCCAAAGGGCCGGGAAACACCATATATTTT
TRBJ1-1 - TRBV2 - CASGEGVGLDTEAFF TGTGCCAGCGGGGAGGGAGTGGGGTTGGACACTGAAGCTTTCTTT
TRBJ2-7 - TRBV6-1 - CASSRRQDYEQYF TGTGCCAGCAGCCGGCGACAGGACTACGAGCAGTACTTC
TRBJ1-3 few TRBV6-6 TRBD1 CASSGQGSGNTIYF TGTGCCAGCAGTGGACAGGGCTCTGGAAACACCATATATTTT
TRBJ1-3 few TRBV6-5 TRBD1 CASSLGQATGNTIYF TGTGCCAGCAGTCTGGGACAGGCGACTGGAAACACCATATATTTT
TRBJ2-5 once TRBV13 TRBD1 CASSSGQGASETQYF TGTGCCAGCAGCTCGGGACAGGGGGCTTCAGAGACCCAGTACTTC
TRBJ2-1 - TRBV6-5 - CASSFGVNNEQFF TGTGCCAGCAGCTTCGGAGTTAACAATGAGCAGTTCTTC
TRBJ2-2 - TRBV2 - CASSERDTPSSLTGELFF TGTGCCAGCAGTGAAAGAGACACCCCGTCCTCCCTCACCGGGGAGCTGTTTTTT
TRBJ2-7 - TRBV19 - CASSILPGGYEQYF TGTGCCAGTAGTATTCTCCCCGGGGGCTACGAGCAGTACTTC
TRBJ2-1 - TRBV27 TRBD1 CASRGQGAYNEQFF TGTGCCAGCAGGGGACAGGGGGCCTACAATGAGCAGTTCTTC
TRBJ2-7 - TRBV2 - CASSPGPAPHEQYF TGTGCCAGCAGTCCGGGACCCGCCCCCCACGAGCAGTACTTC
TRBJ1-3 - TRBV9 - CASSVDAGTGNTIYF TGTGCCAGCAGCGTAGACGCGGGGACTGGAAACACCATATATTTT
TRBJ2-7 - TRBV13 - CASSDRYSYEQYF TGTGCCAGCAGCGACAGGTACTCCTACGAGCAGTACTTC
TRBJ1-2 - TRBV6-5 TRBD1 CASSYAGQGGNGYTF TGTGCCAGCAGTTACGCGGGACAGGGTGGGAATGGCTACACCTTC
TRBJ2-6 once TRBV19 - CASSKGGANVLTF TGTGCCAGTTCTAAGGGGGGGGCCAACGTCCTGACTTTC
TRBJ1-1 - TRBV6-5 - CASRSLGPSNTEAFF TGTGCCAGCAGATCCTTGGGGCCATCGAACACTGAAGCTTTCTTT
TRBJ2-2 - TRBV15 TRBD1 CATSLDRAGGELFF TGTGCCACCAGCCTCGACAGGGCGGGCGGGGAGCTGTTTTTT
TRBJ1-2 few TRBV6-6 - CASSYSTMRGYTF TGTGCCAGCAGTTACTCGACCATGCGTGGCTACACCTTC
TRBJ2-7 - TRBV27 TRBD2 CASSSSGLAETYEQYF TGTGCCAGCAGTTCCTCAGGACTAGCGGAGACCTACGAGCAGTACTTC
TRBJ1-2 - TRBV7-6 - CASRGPGRPYGYTF TGTGCCAGCAGGGGCCCGGGACGGCCCTATGGCTACACCTTC
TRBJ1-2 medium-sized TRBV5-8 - CASSLGPGYGYTF TGTGCCAGCAGCTTGGGTCCCGGCTATGGCTACACCTTC
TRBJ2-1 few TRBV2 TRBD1 CASFVGQGIDNEQFF TGTGCCAGCTTCGTGGGACAGGGGATAGACAATGAGCAGTTCTTC
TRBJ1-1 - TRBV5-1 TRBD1 CASSLGQGGGTEASF TGCGCCAGCAGCTTGGGACAGGGGGGAGGCACTGAAGCTTCCTTT
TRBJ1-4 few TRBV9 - CASSPDDSDEKLFF TGTGCCAGCAGCCCGGACGACTCGGATGAAAAACTGTTTTTT
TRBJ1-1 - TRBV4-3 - CASSQVRGKTEAFF TGCGCCAGCAGCCAAGTACGAGGGAAAACTGAAGCTTTCTTT
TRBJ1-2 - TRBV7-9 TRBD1 CASSRGQAVYGYTF TGTGCCAGCAGCCGGGGACAGGCGGTCTATGGCTACACCTTC
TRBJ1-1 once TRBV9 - CASSVSDTEAFF TGTGCCAGCAGCGTATCCGACACTGAAGCTTTCTTT
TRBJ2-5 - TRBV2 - CASSLLGQETQYF TGTGCCAGCAGCCTCTTGGGGCAAGAGACCCAGTACTTC
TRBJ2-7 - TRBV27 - CASSTLGEQYF TGTGCCAGCAGTACCCTGGGGGAGCAGTACTTC
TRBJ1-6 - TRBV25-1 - CASGHYNSPLHF TGTGCCAGCGGACATTATAATTCACCCCTCCACTTT
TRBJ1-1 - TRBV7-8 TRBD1 CASSSRGRGRDWNTEAFF TGTGCCAGCAGCTCAAGGGGGAGGGGGCGCGATTGGAACACTGAAGCTTTCTTT
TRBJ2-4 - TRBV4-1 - CASSQGWEAKNIQYF TGCGCCAGCAGCCAAGGGTGGGAGGCCAAAAACATTCAGTACTTC
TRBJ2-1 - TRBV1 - CTSSQPERGRDEQFF TGCACCAGCAGCCAACCTGAGCGGGGGAGGGATGAGCAGTTCTTC
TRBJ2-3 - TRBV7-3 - CASSLTGGKGDTQYF TGTGCCAGCAGCTTAACAGGGGGAAAGGGAGATACGCAGTATTTT
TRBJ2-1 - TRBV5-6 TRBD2 CASRYWEREYNEQFF TGTGCCAGCAGGTACTGGGAGCGGGAGTACAATGAGCAGTTCTTC
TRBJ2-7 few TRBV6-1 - CASSPGTNYEQYF TGTGCCAGCAGTCCCGGGACAAACTACGAGCAGTACTTC
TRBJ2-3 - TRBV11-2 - CASGWLGEDTQYF TGTGCCAGCGGCTGGCTAGGTGAAGATACGCAGTATTTT
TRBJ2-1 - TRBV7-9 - CASSFFGATYNEQFF TGTGCCAGCAGCTTTTTCGGGGCCACGTACAATGAGCAGTTCTTC
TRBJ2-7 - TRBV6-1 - CASSPGTAYEQHF TGTGCCAGCAGTCCCGGGACCGCCTACGAGCAGCACTTC
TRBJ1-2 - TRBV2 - CASLTQGSYGYTF TGTGCCAGCCTTACCCAGGGTTCCTATGGCTACACCTTC
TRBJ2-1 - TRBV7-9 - CASSGRWDEQFF TGTGCCAGCAGTGGTCGGTGGGATGAGCAGTTCTTC
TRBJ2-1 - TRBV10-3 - CATLGVGETGSYNEQFF TGTGCCACCCTGGGAGTGGGCGAAACAGGATCCTACAATGAGCAGTTCTTC